This is a list of T cell receptor beta chains from one sample in a study of blood T cell repertoires in COVID-19. Assay: immunoSEQ multiplex PCR; the TCRdb copy retains only in-frame clones and omits some. The sample records about 330,000 clones, about 90% being singletons. Sequences were obtained from PBMCs or T cells enriched from blood (not recorded which). Receptor source: a man aged 25-40 years who had recovered from COVID-19. CDR3s include the opening cysteine and the closing phenylalanine or tryptophan. The D gene is left open where the match is weak.

TRBD2,TRBV3-1/TRBV3-2,TRBJ2-1,CASSQDLAGVNEQFF
TRBD1,TRBV7-2,TRBJ1-2,CASSSQGGWGYTF
.,TRBV19,TRBJ1-4,CASSRVDTREEKLFF
TRBD1,TRBV5-4,TRBJ2-3,CASREGQGADTQYF
.,TRBV7-6,TRBJ1-3,CASSLGRVKSSGNTIYF
.,TRBV11-2,TRBJ2-5,CASSKYPGVIETQYF
TRBD1,TRBV19,TRBJ1-1,CASINRQGTITEAFF
.,TRBV5-6,TRBJ1-2,CASGSRQDYYGYTF
.,TRBV4-1,TRBJ2-5,CASSQDTGAVGPKTQYF
TRBD1,TRBV15,TRBJ2-1,CATSRVSGQGYNEQFF
TRBD1,TRBV7-2,TRBJ1-5,CASSRDRGNQPQHF
TRBD1,TRBV6-5,TRBJ1-3,CASSPSTGGGNTIYF
TRBD2,TRBV4-2,TRBJ2-2,CASSQEVAGGRTGELFF
TRBD2,TRBV6-1,TRBJ2-5,CASSVSGGKETQYF
.,TRBV10-1,TRBJ2-2,CASSDHRNTGELFF
TRBD1,TRBV19,TRBJ1-5,CASSIGTGLSNQPQHF
.,TRBV7-2,TRBJ2-7,CASSFQGAPGSYEQYF